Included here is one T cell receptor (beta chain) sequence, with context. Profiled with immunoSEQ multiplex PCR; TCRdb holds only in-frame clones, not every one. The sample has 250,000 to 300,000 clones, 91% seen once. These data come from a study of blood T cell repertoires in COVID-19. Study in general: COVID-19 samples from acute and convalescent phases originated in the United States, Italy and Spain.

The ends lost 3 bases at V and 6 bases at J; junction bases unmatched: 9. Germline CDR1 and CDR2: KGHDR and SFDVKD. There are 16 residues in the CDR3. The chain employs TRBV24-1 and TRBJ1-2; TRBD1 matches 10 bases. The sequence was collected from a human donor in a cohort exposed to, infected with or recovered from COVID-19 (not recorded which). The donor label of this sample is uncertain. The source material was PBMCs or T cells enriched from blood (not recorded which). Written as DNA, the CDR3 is TGTGCCACCAGTGATCCATCCCGGACAGGGGGTAATGGCTACACCTTC. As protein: CATSDPSRTGGNGYTF.